Presented here are 29 T cell receptor beta chains from one specimen sequenced in a study of shared clonotypes between healthy human individuals. Libraries were prepared by immunoSEQ multiplex PCR; TCRdb keeps only in-frame clonotypes and omits some of them. In the table there are fewer than 3 million clones, about 90% of which are singletons. Sample: naive CD4+ T cells from PBMCs. Subset: CD45RA+ positively selected. These receptor sequences come from a man in his late teens or twenties in good health. Some clones in this sample may be carry-over from other donors' samples.

A single count supports this clone. This chain links TRBV19 with TRBJ2-1; 11 bases agree with TRBD2. This CDR3 contains 15 residues. V dropped 6 bases and J dropped 6; count of bases not matched to a gene: 7. Germline-derived CDR1 and CDR2 are LNHDA and SQIVND (reference sequence). CDR3 DNA: TGTGCCAGTAGATTTAGCGGGAGGGCCGCCAATGAGCAGTTCTTC. It yields the protein CASRFSGRAANEQFF.

This clone was seen only once. This chain connects TRBV4-2 to TRBJ2-5, with TRBD2 matching 7 bases. The V gene end was trimmed by 1 base and the J gene end by 3 bases; junction bases not matched to a gene: 8. Germline CDR1 LGHNA, CDR2 YNFKEQ. The CDR3 runs 16 residues. The DNA for the CDR3 is TGTGCCAGCAGCCAAGGTCTAGCGGAAAAAGAAGAGACCCAGTACTTC. Encoded protein: CASSQGLAEKEETQYF.

This chain joins TRBV7-9 and TRBJ2-3; D may be TRBD2 (5 bases). The V and J ends lost 3 bases and 2 bases respectively, with 9 bases between them. CDR1 and CDR2 from the germline V gene are SEHNR and FQNEAQ (reference sequence). The CDR3 is made up of 14 amino acids. The CDR3 DNA reads as TGTGCCAGCAGCTTGACGGGATTCACAGATACGCAGTATTTT. It translates to CASSLTGFTDTQYF.

The count of this clone is one. The V and J genes are TRBV9 and TRBJ2-3; TRBD2 matches 9 bases. V shed 4 bases, J shed 4 bases, and the junction held 7 bases outside the gene matches. This CDR3 region has 15 residues. CDR1 and CDR2 from the germline V gene are SGDLS and YYNGEE. DNA of the CDR3: TGTGCCAGCAGCCCTGGACTAGCGTCCCCAGATACGCAGTATTTT. Translation gives CASSPGLASPDTQYF.

This clone was seen more than once but under ten times. V is TRBV5-5 and J is TRBJ1-1, with D perhaps matching TRBD1 (5 bases). V was trimmed by 4 bases and J by 8 bases, leaving 15 bases between them. Germline V gives CDR1 SGHKS, CDR2 YYEKEE (reference sequence). The CDR3 is 13 amino acids. Here the CDR3 DNA reads TGTGCCAGCAGCACCCCCGGGAGGGACGAAGCTTTCTTT. Translating it yields CASSTPGRDEAFF.

The J gene is TRBJ1-4, the V gene TRBV7-2; 8 bases align to TRBD1. V shed 5 bases and J 5 bases; nucleotides not matched to a gene: 4. CDR1 and CDR2 from the germline V gene are SGHTA and FQGNSA. This CDR3 contains 14 residues. CDR3 nucleotide sequence: TGTGCCAGCAGCCGGAGGGACAGGAATGAAAAACTGTTTTTT. It encodes CASSRRDRNEKLFF.

This chain links TRBV9 with TRBJ1-2; D possibly corresponds to TRBD1 (6 bases). The CDR3 runs to 14 residues. CDR1 is SGDLS, CDR2 YYNGEE, per germline. Trimming left V 0 bases short and J 11 bases short, with 17 bases between. The CDR3 DNA sequence: TGTGCCAGCAGCGTAGGTGTGCAGGGGACCGGATACACCTTC. It codes for CASSVGVQGTGYTF.

The chain couples TRBV5-1 to TRBJ1-1; D perhaps matches TRBD1 (5 bases). V lost 1 base to trimming and J lost 1 base, with 8 bases between them. CDR1 is SGHRS and CDR2 is YFSETQ in the germline V gene. The CDR3 covers 14 residues. DNA of the CDR3: TGCGCCAGCAGCTTGCAACAGGCGAACACTGAAGCTTTCTTT. Translation: CASSLQQANTEAFF.

The J gene is TRBJ1-4, the V gene TRBV11-2, with 7 nucleotides matching TRBD1. Germline CDR1 is SGHAT and CDR2 is FQNNGV. The CDR3 sequence is 15 residues long. V trimming: 4 bases; J trimming: 9 bases; junction bases outside the gene matches: 11. The CDR3 loop is CASSSANPGQQKLFF. The CDR3 DNA is TGTGCCAGCAGCTCAGCCAATCCGGGACAGCAAAAACTGTTTTTT.

This sequence joins TRBV5-1 and TRBJ1-3; 9 bases fit TRBD1. The CDR3 is made up of 17 amino acids. With 3 bases clipped from V and 7 bases from J, the junction kept 14 bases outside the gene matches. Germline values: CDR1 SGHRS, CDR2 YFSETQ. This CDR3 reads CASSWTITGTGNNTIYF. In DNA, the CDR3 is TGCGCCAGCAGCTGGACGATTACCGGGACAGGGAACAACACCATATATTTT.

The J gene is TRBJ2-5, the V gene TRBV11-1; 7 nucleotides agree with TRBD1. Germline V CDR1 and CDR2: SGHAT, FQDESV (reference sequence). The CDR3 length is 15 residues. The junction had 11 bases not matched to a gene; V was cut back by 5 bases and J by 5 bases. The CDR3 DNA follows: TGTGCCAGCAGCCCAAGACAGGGTCGTTCGGAGACCCAGTACTTC. Protein: CASSPRQGRSETQYF.

V gene TRBV4-2 combines with J gene TRBJ2-3; D gene unclear. The germline V gene encodes CDR1 LGHNA and CDR2 YNFKEQ. Trimming shortened V by 4 bases and J by 4 bases, and 9 bases separated the two germline ends. CDR3 size: 13 residues. CDR3 sequence reads: CASSRQLADTQYF. DNA of the CDR3: TGTGCCAGCAGCCGCCAATTGGCAGATACGCAGTATTTT.

V and J are TRBV7-2 and TRBJ2-7; the D is unclear. The CDR3 consists of 15 residues. With 3 bases removed from V and 3 bases from J, the gap between germline ends came to 15 bases. Looked up from germline, CDR1 is SGHTA and CDR2 is FQGNSA. In nucleotides, the CDR3 is TGTGCCAGCAGCTTCGGAGCGCCTACTTACTACGAGCAGTACTTC. This codes for CASSFGAPTYYEQYF.

The rearrangement joins TRBV7-2 to TRBJ2-7; TRBD2 aligns across 7 bases. Germline V gene data show CDR1 as SGHTA and CDR2 as FQGNSA. The CDR3 length is 12 residues. V lost 9 bases, J lost 6 bases, and 8 bases stayed unmatched. The CDR3 DNA reads as TGTGCCAGAGCTTCTTGCGGGAGCGAGCAGTACTTC. Translating gives CARASCGSEQYF.

The count of this clone is one. The chain has TRBV27 and TRBJ2-2; D unresolved. Per germline, CDR1 MNHEY and CDR2 SMNVEV (reference sequence). V was cut by 6 bases and J by 4 bases, with 15 bases left in between. The CDR3 loop spans 15 amino acids. CDR3 sequence reads: CASSYLGQFTGELFF. The DNA of the CDR3 is TGTGCCAGCAGCTATTTAGGGCAGTTCACCGGGGAGCTGTTTTTT.

The rearrangement uses TRBV2 and TRBJ2-1; D could derive from TRBD1 or TRBD2 (5 bases each). Trimming removed 4 bases from V and 2 bases from J, with 12 bases in between. CDR1 and CDR2 (germline): SNHLY, FYNNEI. The CDR3 is made up of 15 amino acids. The CDR3 spells CASSVIQGPYNEQFF. CDR3 nucleotide sequence: TGTGCCAGCAGTGTCATTCAGGGACCCTACAATGAGCAGTTCTTC. Variable domain in full (rest from reference TRBV2 and TRBJ2-1): EPEVTQTPSHQVTQMGQEVILRCVPISNHLYFYWYRQILGQKVEFLVSFYNNEISEKSEIFDDQFSVERPDGSNFTLKIRSTKLEDSAMYFCASSVIQGPYNEQFFGPGTRLTVL.

The rearrangement uses TRBV28 and TRBJ2-1; 8 nucleotides align to TRBD1. CDR1 is MDHEN, CDR2 SYDVKM, per germline. Losses at the gene ends were 2 bases for V and 8 bases for J; bases not matched to a gene: 2. CDR3 length: 13 amino acids. The CDR3 reads CASSLPTGDEQFF. DNA for the CDR3: TGTGCCAGCAGTTTACCGACAGGGGATGAGCAGTTCTTC.

The rearrangement links TRBV27 to TRBJ2-7, with 7 nucleotides matching TRBD2. CDR3 length: 17 amino acids. Germline loops: CDR1 MNHEY, CDR2 SMNVEV (reference sequence). The V segment lost 7 bases and the J segment 3 bases; nucleotides outside the gene matches: 18. CDR3 coding DNA: TGTGCCAGCACCGCGGGAGCCCCAGGTCGCTGTCTCTACGAGCAGTACTTC. Its translation is CASTAGAPGRCLYEQYF.

The count of this clone is one. The chain is built from TRBV11-2 and TRBJ2-1; D might be TRBD2 (6 bases). Germline assignment: CDR1 SGHAT and CDR2 FQNNGV. Trimming cost V 1 base and J 7 bases, with 23 bases left between them. The CDR3 consists of 18 residues. Here the CDR3 DNA reads TGTGCCAGCAGCTTAGTTGCTACAACCATCTTGGCGGGGAATGAGCAGTTCTTC. Protein: CASSLVATTILAGNEQFF.

The CDR3 DNA is TGCAGCGTCCTCGGGGGGGACAGGCCCATGAACACTGAAGCTTTCTTT. It yields the protein CSVLGGDRPMNTEAFF. V and J are TRBV29-1 and TRBJ1-1; 8 bases are a match to TRBD1. The germline gives CDR1 SQVTM, CDR2 ANQGSEA. V lost 6 bases to trimming and J lost 0 bases; unmatched junction nucleotides: 12. The CDR3 spans 16 residues.

The chain uses TRBV6-5 and TRBJ1-4; 10 nucleotides line up with TRBD1. Germline V gene data show CDR1 as MNHEY and CDR2 as SVGAGI. Trimming took 5 bases from V and 8 from J; bases not matched to a gene: 5. The CDR3 is 14 residues long. The CDR3 bases are TGTGCCAGCAGTCGACAGGGGGCGGAAGAAAAACTGTTTTTT. This translates into CASSRQGAEEKLFF.

The chain's CDR3 is CASSDSTMGGYTF. The CDR3 DNA reads TGTGCCAGCAGCGACTCGACGATGGGAGGCTACACCTTC. The genes are TRBV6-6 and TRBJ1-2; no clear D. The CDR3 has 13 residues. V dropped 6 bases and J dropped 8 bases, with 16 bases sitting between them. Germline V gene lookup returns CDR1 MNHNY and CDR2 SVGAGI (reference sequence).

CDR3 in DNA: TGTGCCAGCAGCTTCCGACAGGGGCCAGATACGCAGTATTTT. Protein: CASSFRQGPDTQYF. The chain recombines TRBV7-9 with TRBJ2-3, with 8 bases matching TRBD1. V gave up 3 bases and J gave up 4 bases; unmatched junction bases: 3. In germline, CDR1 is SEHNR, CDR2 FQNEAQ (reference sequence). The CDR3 totals 14 residues.

The J gene is TRBJ2-7, the V gene TRBV28; D is possibly TRBD1 (6 bases). This CDR3 spans 14 amino acids. Germline CDR1 is MDHEN and CDR2 is SYDVKM. V lost 3 bases, J lost 6 bases, and 15 bases lay in between. Here the CDR3 reads CASSLGASTREQYF. The CDR3 DNA follows: TGTGCCAGCAGTTTGGGGGCTAGTACTCGCGAGCAGTACTTC.

The chain is built from TRBV19 and TRBJ2-2; TRBD1 aligns across 8 bases. This CDR3 spans 15 amino acids. In germline, CDR1 is LNHDA, CDR2 SQIVND (reference sequence). Trimming took 7 bases from V and 0 from J; bases not matched to a gene: 4. CDR3 DNA: TGTGCCAGTACCCGGGACAGGTCGAACACCGGGGAGCTGTTTTTT. This gives the protein CASTRDRSNTGELFF. Variable domain in full (rest from reference TRBV19 and TRBJ2-2): DGGITQSPKYLFRKEGQNVTLSCEQNLNHDAMYWYRQDPGQGLRLIYYSQIVNDFQKGDIAEGYSVSREKKESFPLTVTSAQKNPTAFYLCASTRDRSNTGELFFGEGSRLTVL.

As to this clone: This sample also contains other DNA sequences that code for the same CDR3. This chain uses TRBV5-1 with TRBJ1-1, with D possibly being TRBD1 (5 bases). Trimming shortened V by 0 bases and J by 4 bases, and 7 bases separated the two germline ends. The germline CDR1 and CDR2 sequences are SGHRS and YFSETQ. The CDR3 has 13 amino acids. CDR3 sequence: CASSLGGVTEAFF. CDR3 coding DNA: TGCGCCAGCAGCTTGGGAGGGGTCACTGAAGCTTTCTTT. The variable domain in full, completed from reference TRBV5-1 and TRBJ1-1, reads KAGVTQTPRYLIKTRGQQVTLSCSPISGHRSVSWYQQTPGQGLQFLFEYFSETQRNKGNFPGRFSGRQFSNSRSEMNVSTLELGDSALYLCASSLGGVTEAFFGQGTRLTVV.

This chain connects TRBV19 to TRBJ1-1, with D hard to call. This CDR3 region has 16 residues. The V gene lost 0 bases and the J gene lost 1 base, with 12 bases spanning the gap. Germline V gene lookup returns CDR1 LNHDA and CDR2 SQIVND (reference sequence). The CDR3 DNA is TGTGCCAGTAGTATAGATCTGAGACGAACGAACACTGAAGCTTTCTTT. Protein product: CASSIDLRRTNTEAFF. Full variable domain (outside the CDR3, taken from reference TRBV19 and TRBJ1-1): DGGITQSPKYLFRKEGQNVTLSCEQNLNHDAMYWYRQDPGQGLRLIYYSQIVNDFQKGDIAEGYSVSREKKESFPLTVTSAQKNPTAFYLCASSIDLRRTNTEAFFGQGTRLTVV.

The CDR3 region has the DNA TGCGCCAGCAGCCAAAGACAGGGGATCAGCACCGGGGAGCTGTTTTTT. It is translated as CASSQRQGISTGELFF. The chain recombines TRBV5-1 with TRBJ2-2, with 8 bases matching TRBD1. With 4 bases clipped from V and 4 bases from J, the junction kept 9 bases outside the gene matches. The CDR3 extends over 16 amino acids. Germline V gene sequence: CDR1 SGHRS, CDR2 YFSETQ.

This clone occurred once. V and J are TRBV28 and TRBJ2-7, with 11 bases lining up with TRBD1. The CDR3 runs 13 residues. The V segment lost 8 bases and the J segment 7 bases; nucleotides outside the gene matches: 7. CDR1 is MDHEN, CDR2 SYDVKM, per germline. The CDR3 nucleotides read TGTGCCAGCGGACAGGGGGCCATTGGGGAGCAGTACTTC. Translating gives CASGQGAIGEQYF.